These T cell receptor beta chains were read from a single sample in a study of blood T cells in healthy people across ages. TCRdb reprocessed the 5' RACE reads with MiXCR, giving one entry per CDR3 protein. The sample includes around 1,100,000 distinct CDR3 sequences, 35% to 40% seen only once; the top ten take around 13%. The sequencing input was blood. Receptor source: a man younger than 35 in good health. CDR3s include the opening cysteine and the closing phenylalanine or tryptophan. Fields, in order: clone size, J gene, D gene, V gene, CDR3 DNA, CDR3 protein. The D gene is left open where the match is weak. Clone size is shown for a subset of rows, as once, few, many or a class of expanded clone.

clone_size: few; j_call: TRBJ2-3; d_call: TRBD2; v_call: TRBV7-2; cdr3_nt: TGTGCCAGCAGCTCGCTCCCGGGGACTAACACAGATACGCAGTATTTT; cdr3_aa: CASSSLPGTNTDTQYF
clone_size: few; j_call: TRBJ2-3; d_call: -; v_call: TRBV27; cdr3_nt: TGTGCCAGCAGTGTATCGGGGTCCGATACGCAGTATTTT; cdr3_aa: CASSVSGSDTQYF
clone_size: -; j_call: TRBJ1-5; d_call: TRBD1; v_call: TRBV6-2/TRBV6-3; cdr3_nt: TGTGCCAGCAGAGATTCCGGGACAGACTCTAGCAATCAGCCCCAGCATTTT; cdr3_aa: CASRDSGTDSSNQPQHF
clone_size: -; j_call: TRBJ2-7; d_call: TRBD1; v_call: TRBV28; cdr3_nt: TGTGCCAGTAGAACGAGGGGGCGCGGACACGAGCAGTACTTC; cdr3_aa: CASRTRGRGHEQYF
clone_size: few; j_call: TRBJ1-5; d_call: -; v_call: TRBV15; cdr3_nt: TGTGCCACCAGCAGAGCGACAAATGGCAATCAGCCCCAGCATTTT; cdr3_aa: CATSRATNGNQPQHF
clone_size: -; j_call: TRBJ2-3; d_call: -; v_call: TRBV7-8; cdr3_nt: TGTGCCAGCAGCTTAGCGACGGTCCGGGGCACAGATACGCAGTATTTT; cdr3_aa: CASSLATVRGTDTQYF
clone_size: -; j_call: TRBJ1-1; d_call: -; v_call: TRBV14; cdr3_nt: TGTGCCAGCAGCCCTGCAGGGCAAGGGGCTGAAGCTTTCTTT; cdr3_aa: CASSPAGQGAEAFF
clone_size: many; j_call: TRBJ2-1; d_call: TRBD2; v_call: TRBV7-2; cdr3_nt: TGTGCCAGCAGCTTAGACGGGGGGGGCTACAATGAGCAGTTCTTC; cdr3_aa: CASSLDGGGYNEQFF
clone_size: few; j_call: TRBJ1-2; d_call: TRBD1; v_call: TRBV29-1; cdr3_nt: TGCAGCGTTGTTCTGGACAGGTTGTATGGCTACACCTTC; cdr3_aa: CSVVLDRLYGYTF
clone_size: few; j_call: TRBJ1-2; d_call: -; v_call: TRBV29-1; cdr3_nt: TGCAGCGTTGAAGGTCATCAGTCCCCGGTCTATGGCTACACCTTC; cdr3_aa: CSVEGHQSPVYGYTF
clone_size: -; j_call: TRBJ1-2; d_call: -; v_call: TRBV20-1; cdr3_nt: TGCAGTGCTAGAGAAGACAGCTATGGCTACACCTTC; cdr3_aa: CSAREDSYGYTF
clone_size: few; j_call: TRBJ2-5; d_call: -; v_call: TRBV3-1; cdr3_nt: TGTGCCAGCAGCCAAGCTCAGGGGCCGTACCAAGAGACCCAGTACTTC; cdr3_aa: CASSQAQGPYQETQYF
clone_size: many; j_call: TRBJ2-7; d_call: -; v_call: TRBV28; cdr3_nt: TGTGCCAGCAGTTTGGGCGAGCAGTACTTC; cdr3_aa: CASSLGEQYF
clone_size: few; j_call: TRBJ2-3; d_call: -; v_call: TRBV6-6; cdr3_nt: TGTGCCAGCAGTTATCCCCAACAATACACAGATACGCAGTATTTT; cdr3_aa: CASSYPQQYTDTQYF
clone_size: -; j_call: TRBJ2-7; d_call: -; v_call: TRBV4-1; cdr3_nt: TGCGCCAGCAGCCAGAGGGCCCCGGGGAGCTCCTACGAGCAGTACTTC; cdr3_aa: CASSQRAPGSSYEQYF
clone_size: many; j_call: TRBJ1-1; d_call: -; v_call: TRBV7-2; cdr3_nt: TGTGCCAGCAGCTTAGGTGGGGGAGCGAACACTGAAGCTTTCTTT; cdr3_aa: CASSLGGGANTEAFF
clone_size: -; j_call: TRBJ2-5; d_call: -; v_call: TRBV9; cdr3_nt: TGTGCCGGCAGCGTAGAAACGGCCTACCAAGAGACCCAGTACTTC; cdr3_aa: CAGSVETAYQETQYF
clone_size: -; j_call: TRBJ1-2; d_call: -; v_call: TRBV5-1; cdr3_nt: TGCGCCAACAGCTTTCCGGGGCGAATAGAGAGCTACACCTTC; cdr3_aa: CANSFPGRIESYTF
clone_size: -; j_call: TRBJ2-5; d_call: TRBD1; v_call: TRBV12-5; cdr3_nt: TGTGCTAGTGGTTTGGGGATACAGGGGATCCAAGAGACCCAGTACTTC; cdr3_aa: CASGLGIQGIQETQYF
clone_size: -; j_call: TRBJ1-6; d_call: -; v_call: TRBV5-6; cdr3_nt: TGTGCCAGCAGCACCGCAGGACAGACAAATTCACCCCTCCACTTT; cdr3_aa: CASSTAGQTNSPLHF
clone_size: -; j_call: TRBJ2-3; d_call: -; v_call: TRBV21-1; cdr3_nt: TGTGCCGGCAGCAAGAAACCGGGACAGGGGCCAGATACGCAGTATTTT; cdr3_aa: CAGSKKPGQGPDTQYF
clone_size: -; j_call: TRBJ1-2; d_call: -; v_call: TRBV20-1; cdr3_nt: TGCAGTGCTAGAGGGGAAGGGGCTAGCTATGGCTACACCTTC; cdr3_aa: CSARGEGASYGYTF
clone_size: -; j_call: TRBJ2-7; d_call: -; v_call: TRBV4-1; cdr3_nt: TGCGCCAGCAGCCAAGAAACACGCGGGACAGCCCCCTACGAGCAGTACTTC; cdr3_aa: CASSQETRGTAPYEQYF
clone_size: -; j_call: TRBJ2-7; d_call: -; v_call: TRBV5-1; cdr3_nt: TGCGCCAGCAGCTTGGTTGTAGGGGGTTACAATGAGCAGTACTTC; cdr3_aa: CASSLVVGGYNEQYF
clone_size: few; j_call: TRBJ2-5; d_call: TRBD1; v_call: TRBV7-8; cdr3_nt: TGTGCCAGCAGCCCCGACAGGGTTCGGGAGACCCAGTACTTC; cdr3_aa: CASSPDRVRETQYF
clone_size: few; j_call: TRBJ2-1; d_call: -; v_call: TRBV25-1; cdr3_nt: TGTGCCAGCAGTGAATTTAGGGTGAATGAGCAGTTCTTC; cdr3_aa: CASSEFRVNEQFF
clone_size: -; j_call: TRBJ2-1; d_call: -; v_call: TRBV27; cdr3_nt: TGTGCCAGGGGTGAGCAGTTCTTC; cdr3_aa: CARGEQFF
clone_size: few; j_call: TRBJ2-5; d_call: -; v_call: TRBV9; cdr3_nt: TGTGCCAGCAGCAATCTCCGGGGGCTTCAAGAGACCCAGTACTTC; cdr3_aa: CASSNLRGLQETQYF
clone_size: -; j_call: TRBJ1-5; d_call: TRBD1; v_call: TRBV20-1; cdr3_nt: TGCAGTGCCGTGACAGGGCGAGGGAGCAATCAGCCCCAGCATTTT; cdr3_aa: CSAVTGRGSNQPQHF
clone_size: -; j_call: TRBJ2-6; d_call: -; v_call: TRBV20-1; cdr3_nt: TGCAGTGCTAGACCTACAGGGTCTGGGGCCAACGTCCTGACTTTC; cdr3_aa: CSARPTGSGANVLTF
clone_size: -; j_call: TRBJ2-1; d_call: -; v_call: TRBV12-3/TRBV12-4; cdr3_nt: TGTGCCAGCAGCGACAGTTGGGGCTACAATGAGCAGTTCTTC; cdr3_aa: CASSDSWGYNEQFF
clone_size: few; j_call: TRBJ2-3; d_call: -; v_call: TRBV12-3/TRBV12-4; cdr3_nt: TGTGCCAGCAGTTTAGTGTCGTACAGCACAGATACGCAGTATTTT; cdr3_aa: CASSLVSYSTDTQYF
clone_size: -; j_call: TRBJ2-2; d_call: TRBD1; v_call: TRBV20-1; cdr3_nt: TGCAGTGCCCCGGACAGGGGGCTTACCGGGGAGCTGTTTTTT; cdr3_aa: CSAPDRGLTGELFF
clone_size: -; j_call: TRBJ2-3; d_call: -; v_call: TRBV9; cdr3_nt: TGTGTCAGCAGCAAGGAACTAGATACGCAGTATTTT; cdr3_aa: CVSSKELDTQYF
clone_size: -; j_call: TRBJ2-5; d_call: -; v_call: TRBV14; cdr3_nt: TGTGCCAGCAGCCATCGATACAGGGAAGTTTTCCAAGAGACCCAGTACTTC; cdr3_aa: CASSHRYREVFQETQYF
clone_size: -; j_call: TRBJ1-6; d_call: TRBD1; v_call: TRBV5-1; cdr3_nt: TGCGCCAGCAGCCCCTTCGGGGACAGGGTAAATTCACCCCTCCACTTT; cdr3_aa: CASSPFGDRVNSPLHF
clone_size: -; j_call: TRBJ1-5; d_call: -; v_call: TRBV16; cdr3_nt: TGTGCCAGCAGCCCCTCCCCCTATAGCAATCAGCCCCAGCATTTT; cdr3_aa: CASSPSPYSNQPQHF
clone_size: -; j_call: TRBJ2-2; d_call: -; v_call: TRBV20-1; cdr3_nt: TGCAGTGCTAGACGGGCGGGGATATCGAACACCGGGGAGCTGTTTTTT; cdr3_aa: CSARRAGISNTGELFF
clone_size: -; j_call: TRBJ1-2; d_call: -; v_call: TRBV7-9; cdr3_nt: TGTGCCAGCAGCTTAGGTGAGGGAAGCTATGGCTACACCTTC; cdr3_aa: CASSLGEGSYGYTF
clone_size: -; j_call: TRBJ2-3; d_call: TRBD2; v_call: TRBV7-8; cdr3_nt: TGTGCCAGCAGCTCCCATTTCCAGCGGGGGGCGTTAAGCACAGATACGCAGTATTTT; cdr3_aa: CASSSHFQRGALSTDTQYF
clone_size: many; j_call: TRBJ1-2; d_call: TRBD1; v_call: TRBV5-1; cdr3_nt: TGCGCCAGCAGCTATTCGACAGGGGACTATGGCTACACCTTC; cdr3_aa: CASSYSTGDYGYTF
clone_size: -; j_call: TRBJ2-7; d_call: -; v_call: TRBV25-1; cdr3_nt: TGTGCCAGCAGTGAAGTGGACGGTGACTCCTACAAGGAGCAGTACTTC; cdr3_aa: CASSEVDGDSYKEQYF
clone_size: once; j_call: TRBJ1-2; d_call: TRBD1; v_call: TRBV7-2; cdr3_nt: TGTGCCAGCAGCACTCGGGACAGGGGGCGGGTATTGGATGGCTACACCTTC; cdr3_aa: CASSTRDRGRVLDGYTF
clone_size: -; j_call: TRBJ2-3; d_call: -; v_call: TRBV7-2; cdr3_nt: TGTGCCAGCAGCTCCACTAGGGGGTCGGCAGATACGCAGTATTTT; cdr3_aa: CASSSTRGSADTQYF
clone_size: -; j_call: TRBJ2-3; d_call: -; v_call: TRBV9; cdr3_nt: TGTGCCAGCAGTCCAGGGTCTTGGGCAGATACGCAGTATTTT; cdr3_aa: CASSPGSWADTQYF
clone_size: many; j_call: TRBJ1-2; d_call: TRBD1; v_call: TRBV20-1; cdr3_nt: TGCAGTGTTCGAGGACAGGGTATTATGGGCTACACCTTC; cdr3_aa: CSVRGQGIMGYTF
clone_size: -; j_call: TRBJ1-5; d_call: -; v_call: TRBV20-1; cdr3_nt: TGCAGTGCCGGAGAGGACAATCAGCCCCAGCATTTT; cdr3_aa: CSAGEDNQPQHF